This record concerns one T cell receptor beta chain sequence. The data derive from a study of cytomegalovirus exposure and HLA in healthy donors. Vbeta (60) and Jbeta (13) primers were used in the PCR. Generated by immunoSEQ multiplex PCR, the TCRdb table keeps only in-frame clones and is missing some. The data contain more than 90,000 clones, approximately 80% of them singletons. The CDR3 spans 16 residues. V lost 3 bases and J 0 bases, leaving 14 bases between the germline ends. CDR1 is MDHEN and CDR2 is SYDVKM in the germline V gene. What was sequenced was PBMCs. The TCR originated in a woman between 18 and 30 years old in good health and CMV-seropositive. This sequence joins TRBV28 and TRBJ1-2; tentatively, D is TRBD1 (6 bases). CDR3 loop: CASSFETGYPNYGYTF. CDR3 nucleotide sequence: TGTGCCAGCAGTTTCGAGACAGGCTACCCTAACTATGGCTACACCTTC.